This TCR beta chain was profiled in a study of CD8 T cells in ankylosing spondylitis (dated by TCRdb to between 2016 and 2019). As for the study more broadly: The study profiled T cell receptor beta repertoires in healthy donors and ankylosing spondylitis patients to find disease-linked TCR variants. In total, the full study cohort was made up of 110 or so healthy donors and 25 or so ankylosing spondylitis patients. Peripheral blood was sampled, and synovial fluid was also collected from ankylosing spondylitis patients.

Trimming costs V 4 bases and J 9 bases, and their ends lie 11 bases apart. From cysteine to phenylalanine, the CDR3 is 12 amino acids long. Only the CDR3 region is kept as DNA, spanning 36 bases read in frame from base 1. From a lookup of the germline V gene, CDR1 and CDR2 are SGHDT and YYEEEE. In regard to this clonotype: The clone's antigen remains unknown. Base quality data are lacking; no much larger clone is found one base away.

Results and caveats for the whole study, not just this receptor: Some TCR beta motif variants had previously been reported in synovial fluid and blood of reactive arthritis patients, which suggested common disease-initiation mechanisms. A TCR beta motif of several highly homologous amino acid variants appeared characteristic of blood from ankylosing spondylitis patients. The disease-linked clones had a CD8+ phenotype and were found at relatively low frequencies in peripheral blood. Significant enrichment of the disease-linked clones was reported in matched synovial fluid samples from ankylosing spondylitis patients.

The sequencer listed for this sample is Illumina HiSeq 2500. Quantitative 5'-RACE with molecular barcodes was the method used to prepare the TCR beta libraries. Turning to the authors' computational methods: A new computational method, built on a probabilistic model of VDJ rearrangement, was used to identify disease-linked TCR variants. Through fastp at Q25 and MiXCR, TCRdb rebuilt clones from the public reads, retaining in-frame beta chains. Rows with one shared CDR3 protein collapse into an entry with the most common genes and DNA. For this entry, the V and J calls and clone size follow TCRdb and not the study's own pipeline. The sample table shows approximately 350,000 distinct CDR3 sequences, and 20% to 25% are seen once. The ten largest clones represent around 12% of the sample.

Sequenced material: blood, either unsorted or a sorted T cell fraction (not recorded which). The V gene is TRBV5-6 and the J gene is TRBJ2-4; the D gene is perhaps TRBD1, from 6 matching bases. This clonotype originated in a male donor with ankylosing spondylitis or in good health (not recorded which). The CDR3 protein is CASSMTGSIQYF. The DNA sequence reads TGTGCCAGCAGCATGACAGGATCCATTCAGTACTTC.